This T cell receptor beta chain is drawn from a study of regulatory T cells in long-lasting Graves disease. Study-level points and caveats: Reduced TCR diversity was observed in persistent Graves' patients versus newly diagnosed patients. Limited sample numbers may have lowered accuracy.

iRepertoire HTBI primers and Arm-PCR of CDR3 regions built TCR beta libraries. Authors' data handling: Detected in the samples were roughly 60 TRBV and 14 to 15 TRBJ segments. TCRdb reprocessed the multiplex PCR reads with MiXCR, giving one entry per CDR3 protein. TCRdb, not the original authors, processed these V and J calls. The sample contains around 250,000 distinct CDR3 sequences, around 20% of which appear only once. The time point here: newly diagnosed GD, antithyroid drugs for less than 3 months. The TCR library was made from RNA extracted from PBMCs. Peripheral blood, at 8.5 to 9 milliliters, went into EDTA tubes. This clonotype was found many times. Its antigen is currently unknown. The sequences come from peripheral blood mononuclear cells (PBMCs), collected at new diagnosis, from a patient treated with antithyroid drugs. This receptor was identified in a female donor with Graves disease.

Here the CDR3 DNA reads TGTGCCAGCAGCTTGGTCCAGACTAGAGATACGCAGTATTTT. Translating it yields CASSLVQTRDTQYF. This rearrangement joins TRBV5-6 to TRBJ2-3; D is possibly TRBD2 (6 bases). V was trimmed by 0 bases and J by 5 bases, leaving 10 bases between them. The CDR3 loop spans 14 amino acids. Germline CDR1 and CDR2: SGHDT and YYEEEE.